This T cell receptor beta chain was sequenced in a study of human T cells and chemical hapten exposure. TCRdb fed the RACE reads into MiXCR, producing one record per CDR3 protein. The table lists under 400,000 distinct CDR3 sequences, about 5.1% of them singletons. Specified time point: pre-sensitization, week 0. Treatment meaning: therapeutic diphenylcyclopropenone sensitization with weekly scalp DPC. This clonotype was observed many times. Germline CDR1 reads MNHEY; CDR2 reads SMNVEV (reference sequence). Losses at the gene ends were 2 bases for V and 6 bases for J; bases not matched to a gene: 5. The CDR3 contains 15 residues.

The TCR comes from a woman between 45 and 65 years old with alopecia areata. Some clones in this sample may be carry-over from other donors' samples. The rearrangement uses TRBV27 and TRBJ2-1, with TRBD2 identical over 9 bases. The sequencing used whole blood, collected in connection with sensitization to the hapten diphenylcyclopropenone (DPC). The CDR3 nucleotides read TGTGCCAGCAGTTTAGCGGGGGGGCTTGGCAATGAGCAGTTCTTC. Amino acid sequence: CASSLAGGLGNEQFF.